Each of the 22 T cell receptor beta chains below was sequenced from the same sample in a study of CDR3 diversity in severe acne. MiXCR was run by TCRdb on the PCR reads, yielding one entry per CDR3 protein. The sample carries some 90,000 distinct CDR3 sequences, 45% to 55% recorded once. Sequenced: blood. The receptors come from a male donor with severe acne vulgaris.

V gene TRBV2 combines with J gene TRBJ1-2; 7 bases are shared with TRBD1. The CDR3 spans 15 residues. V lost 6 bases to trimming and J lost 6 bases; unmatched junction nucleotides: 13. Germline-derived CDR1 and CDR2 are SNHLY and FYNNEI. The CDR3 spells CASSAPTGPYDGYTF. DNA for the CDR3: TGTGCCAGCAGCGCTCCGACAGGGCCCTACGATGGCTACACCTTC.

The DNA of the CDR3 is TGTGCCAGCAGCTGGGGGACAGCTATGAACACTGAAGCTTTCTTT. It codes for CASSWGTAMNTEAFF. This chain joins TRBV5-4 and TRBJ1-1; 7 positions agree with TRBD1. The CDR3 has 15 amino acids. Germline V gene lookup returns CDR1 SGHNT and CDR2 YYREEE (reference sequence). V shed 3 bases and J 0 bases; nucleotides not matched to a gene: 5.

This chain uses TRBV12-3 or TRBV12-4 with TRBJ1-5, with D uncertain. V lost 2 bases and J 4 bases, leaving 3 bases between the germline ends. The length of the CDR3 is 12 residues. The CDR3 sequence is CASSLKNQPQHF. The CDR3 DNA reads TGTGCCAGCAGTTTAAAGAATCAGCCCCAGCATTTT.

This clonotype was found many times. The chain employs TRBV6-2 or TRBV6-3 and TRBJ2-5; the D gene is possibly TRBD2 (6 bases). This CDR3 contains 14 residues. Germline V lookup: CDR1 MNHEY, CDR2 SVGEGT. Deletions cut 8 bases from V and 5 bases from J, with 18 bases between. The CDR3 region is CASHYGGDAETQYF. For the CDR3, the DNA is TGTGCCAGCCATTACGGGGGAGACGCGGAGACCCAGTACTTC.

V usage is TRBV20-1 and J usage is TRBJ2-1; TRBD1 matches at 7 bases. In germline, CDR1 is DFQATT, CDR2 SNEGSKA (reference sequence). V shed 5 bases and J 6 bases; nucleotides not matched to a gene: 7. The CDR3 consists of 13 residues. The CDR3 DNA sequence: TGCAGTGCTTTCAAGAGGGGGCGCAATGAGCAGTTCTTC. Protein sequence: CSAFKRGRNEQFF.

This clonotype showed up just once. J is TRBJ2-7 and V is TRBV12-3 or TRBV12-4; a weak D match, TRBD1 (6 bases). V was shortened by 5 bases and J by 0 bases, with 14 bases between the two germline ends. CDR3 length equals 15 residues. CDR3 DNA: TGTGCCAGCAGTCCCGCGACAGGTTACTCCTACGAGCAGTACTTC. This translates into CASSPATGYSYEQYF.

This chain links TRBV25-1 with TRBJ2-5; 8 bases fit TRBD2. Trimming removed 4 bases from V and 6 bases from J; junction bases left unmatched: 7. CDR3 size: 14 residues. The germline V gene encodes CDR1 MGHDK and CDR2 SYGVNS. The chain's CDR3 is CASSVGGRFKTQYF. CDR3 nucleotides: TGTGCCAGCAGTGTTGGCGGGAGGTTTAAGACCCAGTACTTC.

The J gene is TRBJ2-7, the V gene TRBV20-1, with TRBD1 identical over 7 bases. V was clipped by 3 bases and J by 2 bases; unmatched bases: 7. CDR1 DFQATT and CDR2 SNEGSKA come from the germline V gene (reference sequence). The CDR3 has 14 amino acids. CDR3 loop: CSASGGQGAYEQYF. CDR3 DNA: TGCAGTGCTAGCGGCGGGCAGGGGGCCTACGAGCAGTACTTC.

The CDR3 is CAWTQGRGFDEQYF. Written as DNA, the CDR3 is TGTGCCTGGACCCAGGGTAGGGGGTTTGACGAGCAGTACTTC. The J gene is TRBJ2-7, the V gene TRBV30, with D perhaps matching TRBD1 (6 bases). Trimming cost V 4 bases and J 5 bases, with 18 bases left between them. The germline gives CDR1 GTSNPN, CDR2 SVGIG (reference sequence). The CDR3 covers 14 residues.

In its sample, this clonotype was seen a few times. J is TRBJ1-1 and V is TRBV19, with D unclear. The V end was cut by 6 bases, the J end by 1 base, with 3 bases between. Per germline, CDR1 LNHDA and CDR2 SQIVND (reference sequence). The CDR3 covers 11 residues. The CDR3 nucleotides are TGTGCCAGTAGCACGAACACTGAAGCTTTCTTT. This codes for CASSTNTEAFF.

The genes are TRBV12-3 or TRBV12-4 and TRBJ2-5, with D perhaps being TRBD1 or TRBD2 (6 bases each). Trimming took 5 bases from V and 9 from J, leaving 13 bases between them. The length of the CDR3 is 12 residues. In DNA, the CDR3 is TGTGCCAGCAGTGGGGGGCAGGGGCCCCAGTACTTC. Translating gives CASSGGQGPQYF.

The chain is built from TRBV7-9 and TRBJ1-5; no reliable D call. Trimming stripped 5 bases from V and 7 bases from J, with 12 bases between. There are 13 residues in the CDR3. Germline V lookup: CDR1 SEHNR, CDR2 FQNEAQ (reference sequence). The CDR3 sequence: CASSTGLGQPQHF. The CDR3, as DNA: TGTGCCAGCAGCACGGGCTTGGGACAGCCCCAGCATTTT. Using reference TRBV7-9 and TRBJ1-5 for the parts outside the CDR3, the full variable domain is DTGVSQNPRHKITKRGQNVTFRCDPISEHNRLYWYRQTLGQGPEFLTYFQNEAQLEKSRLLSDRFSAERPKGSFSTLEIQRTEQGDSAMYLCASSTGLGQPQHFGDGTRLSIL.

CDR3 protein: CASSQNLAPFTDTQYF. The DNA for the CDR3 is TGTGCCAGCAGCCAAAACCTAGCGCCCTTCACAGATACGCAGTATTTT. The gene calls are TRBV3-1 and TRBJ2-3; tentative D call: TRBD2 (6 bases). CDR1 and CDR2 (germline): LGHDT, YNNKEL (reference sequence). The CDR3 is 16 residues long. V lost 2 bases to trimming and J lost 2 bases, with 14 bases between them.

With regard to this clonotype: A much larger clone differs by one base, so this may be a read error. CDR3 protein: CASSLQGDGSYEQCF. The DNA for the CDR3 is TGTGCCAGCAGTTTACAGGGGGATGGATCCTATGAGCAGTGCTTC. The chain recombines TRBV11-2 with TRBJ2-7; the match to TRBD1 covers 8 bases. Germline V lookup: CDR1 SGHAT, CDR2 FQNNGV. The CDR3 is 15 residues long.

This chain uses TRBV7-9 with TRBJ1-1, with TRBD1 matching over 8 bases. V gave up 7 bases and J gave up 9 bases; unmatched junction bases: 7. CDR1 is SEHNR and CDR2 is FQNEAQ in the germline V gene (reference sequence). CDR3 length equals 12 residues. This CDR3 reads CASTQGAGKAFF. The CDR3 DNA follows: TGTGCCAGCACTCAGGGGGCAGGTAAAGCTTTCTTT.

CDR3 bases: TGTGCCAGCAGCGTACAAGGGAGGACGATAGACGAGCAGTACTTC. It is translated as CASSVQGRTIDEQYF. V gene TRBV5-5 combines with J gene TRBJ2-7; D perhaps matches TRBD2 (6 bases). V dropped 4 bases and J dropped 5 bases, with 19 bases sitting between them. The CDR3 is 15 residues long. Germline CDR1 and CDR2: SGHKS and YYEKEE (reference sequence).

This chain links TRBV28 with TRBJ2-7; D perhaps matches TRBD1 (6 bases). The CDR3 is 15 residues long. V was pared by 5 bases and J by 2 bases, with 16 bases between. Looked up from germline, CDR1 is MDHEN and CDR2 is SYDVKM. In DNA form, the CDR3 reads TGTGCCAGCAGTCTCAGGGGCAGGTGGACCTACGAGCAGTACTTC. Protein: CASSLRGRWTYEQYF.

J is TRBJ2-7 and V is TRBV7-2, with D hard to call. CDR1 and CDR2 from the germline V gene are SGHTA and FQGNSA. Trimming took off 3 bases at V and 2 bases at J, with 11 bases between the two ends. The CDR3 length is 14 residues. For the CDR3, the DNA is TGTGCCAGCAGCTTCAGCCGGTACGCCTACGAGCAGTACTTC. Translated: CASSFSRYAYEQYF.

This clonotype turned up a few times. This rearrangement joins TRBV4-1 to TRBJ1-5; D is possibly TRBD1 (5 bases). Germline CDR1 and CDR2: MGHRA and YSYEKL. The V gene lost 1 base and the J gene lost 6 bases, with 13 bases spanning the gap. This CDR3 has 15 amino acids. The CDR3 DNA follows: TGCGCCAGCAGCCAAGGGGGGGGTCGGGGTCAGCCCCAGCATTTT. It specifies CASSQGGGRGQPQHF.

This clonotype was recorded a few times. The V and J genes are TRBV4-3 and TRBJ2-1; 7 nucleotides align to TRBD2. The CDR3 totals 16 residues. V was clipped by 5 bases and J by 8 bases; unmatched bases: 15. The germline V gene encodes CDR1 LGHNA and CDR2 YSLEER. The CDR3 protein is CASSSGLLPGPDEQFF. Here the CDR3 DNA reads TGCGCCAGCAGCTCGGGACTATTACCAGGGCCCGATGAGCAGTTCTTC.

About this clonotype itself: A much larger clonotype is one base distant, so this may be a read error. CDR3: CASSESTPRVNEKLFF. In DNA, the CDR3 is TGCGCCAGCAGTGAGTCGACGCCCAGGGTAAATGAAAAACTGTTTTTT. V usage is TRBV10-2 and J usage is TRBJ1-4; TRBD1 is a possible D gene (5 bases). The germline V gene has CDR1 WSHSY and CDR2 SAAADI. CDR3 length: 16 amino acids. V was cut by 0 bases and J by 5 bases, with 13 bases left in between.

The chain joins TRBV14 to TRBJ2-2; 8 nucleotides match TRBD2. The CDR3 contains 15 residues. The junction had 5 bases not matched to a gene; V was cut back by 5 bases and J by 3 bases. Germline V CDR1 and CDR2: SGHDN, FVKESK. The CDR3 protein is CASSSGLGDTGELFF. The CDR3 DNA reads TGTGCCAGCAGCTCGGGACTAGGGGACACCGGGGAGCTGTTTTTT.